This is a list of T cell receptor beta chains from one sample in a study of blood T cell repertoires in COVID-19. Using immunoSEQ multiplex PCR, the repertoire was profiled, and TCRdb retains in-frame clones only, with some absent. The repertoire holds 84,000 or so clones, with about 74% as singletons. Sequenced input: peripheral blood. All receptors come from a human donor in a cohort sampled during active COVID-19. CDR3s include the opening cysteine and the closing phenylalanine or tryptophan. D genes are given only for firm matches. A clone size is listed for some rows: how often the clone was seen (once, few, many), or a class if it is expanded.

CDR3nt: TGTGCCAGCAGTTGGAGTTATGGAAACACCATATATTTT
CDR3aa: CASSWSYGNTIYF
j_gene: TRBJ1-3
v_gene: TRBV27
d_gene: -
abundance: -

CDR3nt: TGTGCCAGCAGCCCAGGGGTGGGCTATGGCTACACCTTC
CDR3aa: CASSPGVGYGYTF
j_gene: TRBJ1-2
v_gene: TRBV6-5
d_gene: -
abundance: once

CDR3nt: TGCGCCAGCAGCCAAGGACTGGGGACAGGGGGCAGGAAAGACCACGGCACCGGGGAGCTGTTTTTT
CDR3aa: CASSQGLGTGGRKDHGTGELFF
j_gene: TRBJ2-2
v_gene: TRBV4-3
d_gene: TRBD1
abundance: -

CDR3nt: TGTGCCAGCAACCCGGGACTTCCCTTGGGAAACATTCAGTACTTC
CDR3aa: CASNPGLPLGNIQYF
j_gene: TRBJ2-4
v_gene: TRBV28
d_gene: -
abundance: -

CDR3nt: TGCGCCAGCAGTCAATCGGGGACACGGGGAAAGAGGAACACCGGGGAGCTGTTTTTT
CDR3aa: CASSQSGTRGKRNTGELFF
j_gene: TRBJ2-2
v_gene: TRBV23-1
d_gene: -
abundance: once

CDR3nt: TGTGCCAGCTCACCCGGGACAGTAGAAACCTACACCTTC
CDR3aa: CASSPGTVETYTF
j_gene: TRBJ1-2
v_gene: TRBV18
d_gene: TRBD1
abundance: few

CDR3nt: TGTGCCAGCAGCGTAGGGACTAGCGGCCCTAGCACAGATACGCAGTATTTT
CDR3aa: CASSVGTSGPSTDTQYF
j_gene: TRBJ2-3
v_gene: TRBV9
d_gene: TRBD2
abundance: -

CDR3nt: TGTGCCAGCACCCTTCCCCAGGGTACGCAGTATTTT
CDR3aa: CASTLPQGTQYF
j_gene: TRBJ2-3
v_gene: TRBV28
d_gene: -
abundance: -

CDR3nt: TGTGCCACCAGCAGAGCTGGGACAGGGTTAGGAAACACCATATATTTT
CDR3aa: CATSRAGTGLGNTIYF
j_gene: TRBJ1-3
v_gene: TRBV15
d_gene: TRBD1
abundance: -

CDR3nt: TGTGCCAGCAGCCCCTCGGGGAAAAATGGGAAAAAGAACACTGAAGCTTTCTTT
CDR3aa: CASSPSGKNGKKNTEAFF
j_gene: TRBJ1-1
v_gene: TRBV7-9
d_gene: -
abundance: -

CDR3nt: TGTGCCAGCAGACTCTGGCCCCCCACTAGCGGGAGGGCCGAAGGCGAGCAGTACTTC
CDR3aa: CASRLWPPTSGRAEGEQYF
j_gene: TRBJ2-7
v_gene: TRBV28
d_gene: TRBD2
abundance: once

CDR3nt: TGTGCCAGCACCCGAGGCAGTTTTCTCACAGATACGCAGTATTTT
CDR3aa: CASTRGSFLTDTQYF
j_gene: TRBJ2-3
v_gene: TRBV3-1/TRBV3-2
d_gene: -
abundance: -

CDR3nt: TGCGCCAGCAGTCACAACAGGGGGCGCTTGGAGACCCAGTACTTC
CDR3aa: CASSHNRGRLETQYF
j_gene: TRBJ2-5
v_gene: TRBV23-1
d_gene: TRBD1
abundance: once

CDR3nt: TGTGCCAGCAGCTCTCAGCGGGAGGGTTTGTACAATGAGCAGTTCTTC
CDR3aa: CASSSQREGLYNEQFF
j_gene: TRBJ2-1
v_gene: TRBV14
d_gene: TRBD2
abundance: -

CDR3nt: TGTGCCAGCAGCGACGGGAACTACAATGAGCAGTTCTTC
CDR3aa: CASSDGNYNEQFF
j_gene: TRBJ2-1
v_gene: TRBV28
d_gene: -
abundance: few

CDR3nt: TGTGCCAGCAGCCCTGGAGGTCCGGCCAACGTCCTGACTTTC
CDR3aa: CASSPGGPANVLTF
j_gene: TRBJ2-6
v_gene: TRBV7-3
d_gene: -
abundance: -

CDR3nt: TGTGCCAGCAGCGGAGGACCCGCGGGAGGGCCAAATGAGCAGTTCTTC
CDR3aa: CASSGGPAGGPNEQFF
j_gene: TRBJ2-1
v_gene: TRBV7-9
d_gene: TRBD2
abundance: -